The 15 T cell receptor beta chains below all came from one sample that was sequenced in a study of neurological immune-mediated disorders. TCRdb reprocessed the 5' RACE reads via MiXCR and lists one record per CDR3 protein. The sample includes 40,000 to 50,000 distinct CDR3 sequences, approximately 10% of them seen just once. The sequencing sample was made of PBMCs. The receptors here all came from a woman aged 40-49 years with HTLV-1-associated myelopathy (HAM/TSP).

The table lists this clonotype with many counts. J is TRBJ2-1 and V is TRBV4-1; 8 nucleotides align to TRBD2. V shed 1 base, J shed 8 bases, and the junction held 7 bases outside the gene matches. The germline V gene has CDR1 MGHRA and CDR2 YSYEKL. CDR3 length equals 15 residues. The CDR3 DNA reads TGCGCCAGCAGCCAAGTGAACGGGGGGGCAGATGAGCAGTTCTTC. It codes for CASSQVNGGADEQFF.

This clonotype was seen at least ten times. V usage is TRBV27 and J usage is TRBJ1-5, with D perhaps TRBD1 (6 bases). Germline CDR1 MNHEY, CDR2 SMNVEV (reference sequence). The CDR3 consists of 15 residues. Trimming shortened V by 5 bases and J by 6 bases, and 17 bases separated the two germline ends. The CDR3 DNA sequence: TGTGCCAGCAGTGCAGTAGGGGGAGGGGGTCAGCCCCAGCATTTT. Its protein product is CASSAVGGGGQPQHF.

The CDR3 reads CASSSLGTSGSGEQYF. For the CDR3, the DNA is TGTGCCAGCAGTTCCTTGGGGACTAGCGGGTCGGGTGAGCAGTACTTC. The gene calls are TRBV27 and TRBJ2-7; TRBD2 matches at 12 bases. After removal of 4 bases from V and 7 bases from J, the junction contained 11 bases not matched to a gene. This CDR3 contains 16 residues. Germline V gives CDR1 MNHEY, CDR2 SMNVEV (reference sequence).

This clonotype has a count of ten or more. The chain joins TRBV5-1 to TRBJ1-2, with D perhaps matching TRBD1 (5 bases). V lost 3 bases to trimming and J lost 6 bases, with 15 bases between them. The CDR3 covers 14 residues. The germline V gene has CDR1 SGHRS and CDR2 YFSETQ. In DNA form, the CDR3 reads TGCGCCAGCAGCTCACTGAGTCAGGGCAATGGCTACACCTTC. It is translated as CASSSLSQGNGYTF.

This clonotype was recorded at least ten times. In DNA, the CDR3 is TGCGCCAGCAGCCAAGATCCAGGGCCCTCCACACCCCTCCACTTT. Translation: CASSQDPGPSTPLHF. J is TRBJ1-6 and V is TRBV4-1; the D gene is possibly TRBD1 (5 bases). The CDR3 spans 15 residues. V was clipped by 0 bases and J by 11 bases, with 14 bases between them. CDR1 MGHRA and CDR2 YSYEKL come from the germline V gene.

Sample share makes this clonotype medium-sized. The chain links TRBV20-1 to TRBJ1-2; D is ambiguous. The germline V and J ends were trimmed by 0 bases and 3 bases, with 20 bases remaining between them. Germline loops: CDR1 DFQATT, CDR2 SNEGSKA (reference sequence). This CDR3 comprises 17 residues. The CDR3 sequence: CSARDHKSGYRYYGYTF. CDR3 DNA: TGCAGTGCTAGAGATCATAAGAGTGGGTACCGTTACTATGGCTACACCTTC.

This clonotype was observed at least ten times. The CDR3 coding sequence is TGCAGCGTTGAAGATCTGGCCGAAAAACTGTTTTTT. Protein: CSVEDLAEKLFF. The chain joins TRBV29-1 to TRBJ1-4; D unclear. The germline V gene encodes CDR1 SQVTM and CDR2 ANQGSEA. The CDR3 totals 12 residues. The germline V and J ends were trimmed by 0 bases and 8 bases, with 7 bases remaining between them.

The table lists this clonotype with many counts. CDR3 DNA: TGTGCCAGCAGCTTTACCAGGGAGTGGAGGGGCAATCAGCCCCAGCATTTT. Protein product: CASSFTREWRGNQPQHF. The chain joins TRBV7-8 to TRBJ1-5, with D tentatively TRBD1 (5 bases). The V end was cut by 3 bases, the J end by 2 bases, with 17 bases between. The germline gives CDR1 SGHVS, CDR2 FQNEAQ. This CDR3 has 17 residues.

This clonotype occurred many times. This chain links TRBV27 with TRBJ2-1; TRBD2 agrees at 14 bases. Per germline, CDR1 MNHEY and CDR2 SMNVEV (reference sequence). The CDR3 length is 19 residues. The junction had 17 bases not matched to a gene; V was cut back by 5 bases and J by 8 bases. The CDR3 loop is CASSHLWTSGGFRVHEQFF. CDR3 DNA: TGTGCCAGCAGTCATCTATGGACTAGCGGGGGGTTCAGGGTCCATGAGCAGTTCTTC.

There are many counts of this clonotype. The chain combines TRBV6-6 with TRBJ2-1; D is uncertain. The CDR3 extends over 18 amino acids. Germline loops: CDR1 MNHNY, CDR2 SVGAGI (reference sequence). V dropped 6 bases and J dropped 7 bases, with 28 bases sitting between them. CDR3 in DNA: TGTGCCAGCAGCCTTGGTCCGGGCCCCCCGGTTTGGAAAAATGAGCAGTTCTTC. This sequence encodes CASSLGPGPPVWKNEQFF.

This clonotype appeared a single time. This chain connects TRBV12-3 or TRBV12-4 to TRBJ1-1; D ambiguous. The V and J ends lost 5 bases and 3 bases respectively, with 13 bases between them. The CDR3 consists of 14 residues. Written as DNA, the CDR3 is TGTGCCAGCAGTCTATCGGTGGTTGACACTGAAGCTTTCTTT. This encodes CASSLSVVDTEAFF.

This clonotype was picked up many times. The chain has TRBV9 and TRBJ2-1, with D perhaps matching TRBD2 (7 bases). Trimming stripped 3 bases from V and 2 bases from J, with 15 bases between. The CDR3 length is 16 residues. Germline V gives CDR1 SGDLS, CDR2 YYNGEE. The CDR3 spells CASSEGEGGAYNEQFF. In DNA, the CDR3 is TGTGCCAGCAGCGAGGGGGAGGGGGGGGCCTACAATGAGCAGTTCTTC.

Ten or more counts support this clonotype. J is TRBJ1-2 and V is TRBV3-1; no firm D call. Germline assignment: CDR1 LGHDT and CDR2 YNNKEL (reference sequence). This CDR3 has 14 amino acids. V dropped 1 base and J dropped 8 bases, with 14 bases sitting between them. The CDR3 loop reads CASSQGAEGRGYTF. In DNA form, the CDR3 reads TGTGCCAGCAGCCAAGGGGCGGAGGGTCGCGGCTACACCTTC.

Concerning this clonotype itself: One end of the junction fails to match germline, which may point to a read error. The genes are TRBV7-7 and TRBJ2-1; 7 bases agree with TRBD2. CDR3 length equals 15 residues. The V gene's germline CDR1 is SSHAT and CDR2 FNYEAQ (reference sequence). This CDR3 reads CAISPIVGGGSEQFF. The CDR3 nucleotides are TGTGCCATCAGCCCGATCGTCGGCGGGGGAAGTGAGCAGTTCTTC.

Ten or more counts support this clonotype. The CDR3 spells CAISEGRGFINTEAFF. The CDR3 nucleotides read TGTGCCATCAGTGAGGGCAGGGGATTCATAAACACTGAAGCTTTCTTT. The chain recombines TRBV10-3 with TRBJ1-1; the D gene is possibly TRBD1 (6 bases). In germline, CDR1 is ENHRY, CDR2 SYGVKD. The CDR3 runs 16 residues. The ends were cut back, 2 bases at V and 2 bases at J, with 15 bases in the middle.